A selection of T cell receptor beta chains follows, all from one sample in a study of cytomegalovirus exposure and HLA in healthy donors. TCRdb keeps only in-frame clones here, not all; method: immunoSEQ multiplex PCR. The sample has a few hundred thousand clones, about three quarters seen once. Sequencing was done on a sample of PBMCs. The receptor set was obtained from a man between 18 and 29 years old in good health and CMV-seronegative. The conserved cysteine and the conserved F or W are not part of the CDR3 here. Each record gives: V gene, clone size, J gene, CDR3 protein. Size values are once, few and many counts, or a class for expanded clones, and some rows have none.

V gene: TRBV30; clone size: .; J gene: TRBJ2-1; CDR3 protein: AWTQKVVRTPSYNEQF
V gene: TRBV27; clone size: .; J gene: TRBJ2-7; CDR3 protein: ASSLSRSQQVLYEQY
V gene: TRBV6-5; clone size: .; J gene: TRBJ2-2; CDR3 protein: ASSWTPPPGELF
V gene: TRBV18; clone size: .; J gene: TRBJ1-1; CDR3 protein: ASSPGAGEAF
V gene: TRBV30; clone size: .; J gene: TRBJ2-3; CDR3 protein: AWDTGDRFTDTQY
V gene: TRBV15; clone size: .; J gene: TRBJ2-7; CDR3 protein: ATSRDRAGEGEQY
V gene: TRBV9; clone size: once; J gene: TRBJ2-1; CDR3 protein: ASSAGGDRYNEQF
V gene: TRBV6-4; clone size: .; J gene: TRBJ2-1; CDR3 protein: ASRPKSGSSYNEQF
V gene: TRBV6-4; clone size: .; J gene: TRBJ2-1; CDR3 protein: ASSDPGTSGGEPKTHNEQF
V gene: TRBV19; clone size: .; J gene: TRBJ2-2; CDR3 protein: ASSWTGGNTGELF
V gene: TRBV29-1; clone size: .; J gene: TRBJ1-1; CDR3 protein: SVERQGLRTEAF
V gene: TRBV2; clone size: once; J gene: TRBJ1-2; CDR3 protein: ASSEADYGYT
V gene: TRBV18; clone size: .; J gene: TRBJ2-2; CDR3 protein: ASSPQDRGPGELF
V gene: TRBV6-5; clone size: .; J gene: TRBJ2-1; CDR3 protein: ASSYSPSDGEQF
V gene: TRBV30; clone size: few; J gene: TRBJ1-3; CDR3 protein: AWTAGNSGNTIY
V gene: TRBV10-3; clone size: .; J gene: TRBJ2-1; CDR3 protein: AIRGSVAGGYDEQF
V gene: TRBV19; clone size: .; J gene: TRBJ2-2; CDR3 protein: ASRVAGGTGELF
V gene: TRBV7-8; clone size: .; J gene: TRBJ2-7; CDR3 protein: ANSFQGTLLYEQY
V gene: TRBV27; clone size: .; J gene: TRBJ1-6; CDR3 protein: ASSQQYSPLH
V gene: TRBV2; clone size: .; J gene: TRBJ2-5; CDR3 protein: ASGLSRETQY
V gene: TRBV5-4; clone size: .; J gene: TRBJ1-1; CDR3 protein: ASSYQGGTEAF
V gene: TRBV4-3; clone size: .; J gene: TRBJ1-2; CDR3 protein: ASSQDRGTGNGYT
V gene: TRBV6-1; clone size: .; J gene: TRBJ1-1; CDR3 protein: ASRELERRAF
V gene: TRBV9; clone size: once; J gene: TRBJ2-1; CDR3 protein: ASSALGSSHNEQF
V gene: TRBV4-3; clone size: .; J gene: TRBJ2-7; CDR3 protein: ASSQGLAYEQY
V gene: TRBV5-4; clone size: once; J gene: TRBJ1-4; CDR3 protein: ASSAEQGKTNEKLF
V gene: TRBV5-4; clone size: .; J gene: TRBJ2-2; CDR3 protein: ASSFMTEPGELF
V gene: TRBV5-4; clone size: .; J gene: TRBJ2-3; CDR3 protein: ASSLLGGSTDTQY
V gene: TRBV11-2; clone size: .; J gene: TRBJ1-2; CDR3 protein: ASSSRNYGYT
V gene: TRBV6-4; clone size: .; J gene: TRBJ1-5; CDR3 protein: ASSDPYPWTRGSSNQPQH
V gene: TRBV19; clone size: .; J gene: TRBJ1-1; CDR3 protein: ASSIGQGPNTEAF
V gene: TRBV13; clone size: .; J gene: TRBJ2-1; CDR3 protein: ASSLDRGPEQF
V gene: TRBV9; clone size: .; J gene: TRBJ2-2; CDR3 protein: ASSERTSGANTGELF
V gene: TRBV4-3; clone size: .; J gene: TRBJ2-5; CDR3 protein: ASSHGDYQETQY
V gene: TRBV19; clone size: .; J gene: TRBJ1-4; CDR3 protein: ASSILSATNEKLF
V gene: TRBV18; clone size: .; J gene: TRBJ1-6; CDR3 protein: ASSPGLLGSSPLH
V gene: TRBV11-2; clone size: few; J gene: TRBJ2-6; CDR3 protein: ASSLGLAGGFSGANVLT
V gene: TRBV5-4; clone size: .; J gene: TRBJ2-1; CDR3 protein: ASSLTQEGEQF
V gene: TRBV7-9; clone size: .; J gene: TRBJ1-2; CDR3 protein: ASSFSKGQINNLIYGYT
V gene: TRBV4-2; clone size: few; J gene: TRBJ2-3; CDR3 protein: ASSQSSQQVISTDTQY
V gene: TRBV30; clone size: .; J gene: TRBJ1-1; CDR3 protein: AWIAGARLHTEAF
V gene: TRBV5-1; clone size: .; J gene: TRBJ2-5; CDR3 protein: ASSLITGQETQY